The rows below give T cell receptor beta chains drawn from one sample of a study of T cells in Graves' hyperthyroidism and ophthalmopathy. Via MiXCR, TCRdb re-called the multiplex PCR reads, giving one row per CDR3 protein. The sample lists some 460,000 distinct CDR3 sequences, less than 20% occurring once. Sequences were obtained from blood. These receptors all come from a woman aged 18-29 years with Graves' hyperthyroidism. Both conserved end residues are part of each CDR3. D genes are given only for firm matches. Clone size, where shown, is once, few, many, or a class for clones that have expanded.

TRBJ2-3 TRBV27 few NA CASSLREGAGTQYF TGTGCCAGCAGTTTACGGGAGGGGGCCGGGACGCAGTATTTT
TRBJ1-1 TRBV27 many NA CASSTLPNTEAFF TGTGCCAGCAGTACGCTACCGAACACTGAAGCTTTCTTT
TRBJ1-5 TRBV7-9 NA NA CASSNPKWGEPFSQHF TGTGCCAGCAGCAACCCCAAATGGGGCGAGCCTTTCTCTCAGCATTTT
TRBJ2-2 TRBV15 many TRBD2 CATGPAGAPNTGELFF TGTGCCACCGGTCCAGCGGGAGCGCCGAACACCGGGGAGCTGTTTTTT
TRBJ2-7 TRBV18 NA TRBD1 CASRTSGQFYEQYF TGTGCCAGCCGAACCTCGGGACAGTTCTACGAGCAGTACTTC
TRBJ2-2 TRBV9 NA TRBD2 CASSGRLAGGTGELFF TGTGCCAGCAGCGGAAGACTAGCGGGAGGTACCGGGGAGCTGTTTTTT
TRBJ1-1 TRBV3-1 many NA CASSQGRDTEAFF TGTGCCAGCAGCCAGGGTAGGGACACTGAAGCTTTCTTT
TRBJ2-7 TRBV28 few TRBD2 CASSFSSGRGYEQYF TGTGCCAGCAGTTTCTCTAGCGGGAGGGGCTACGAGCAGTACTTC
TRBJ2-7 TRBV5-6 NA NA CASSFNIMGYEQYF TGTGCCAGCAGCTTCAATATTATGGGGTACGAGCAGTACTTC
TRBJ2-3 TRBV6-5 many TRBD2 CASSYSSGGPLFSTDTQYF TGTGCCAGCAGTTACTCGAGCGGGGGGCCTCTATTCAGCACAGATACGCAGTATTTT
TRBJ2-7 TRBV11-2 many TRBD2 CASSPRVAGGTYEQYF TGTGCCAGCAGCCCCCGTGTAGCGGGGGGCACCTACGAGCAGTACTTC
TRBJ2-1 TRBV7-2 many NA CASSLVAGNQRYNEQFF TGTGCCAGCAGCTTAGTAGCAGGGAACCAGCGATACAATGAGCAGTTCTTC
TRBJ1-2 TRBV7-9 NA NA CASSYRVYYGYTF TGTGCCAGCAGTTACAGGGTGTACTATGGCTACACCTTC
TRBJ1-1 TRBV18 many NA CASSPALNTEAFF TGTGCCAGCTCACCGGCACTGAACACTGAAGCTTTCTTT
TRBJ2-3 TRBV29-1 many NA CSVRRSTDTQYF TGCAGCGTTCGGCGCAGCACAGATACGCAGTATTTT
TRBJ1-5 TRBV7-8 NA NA CASSWGWGGNQPQHF TGTGCCAGCAGCTGGGGGTGGGGGGGCAATCAGCCCCAGCATTTT
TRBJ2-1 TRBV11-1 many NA CASSSGRENYNEQFF TGTGCCAGCAGCTCCGGACGGGAAAACTACAATGAGCAGTTCTTC
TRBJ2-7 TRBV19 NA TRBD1 CASSHRGSGTYEQYF TGTGCCAGTAGCCACAGGGGGTCAGGTACCTACGAGCAGTACTTC
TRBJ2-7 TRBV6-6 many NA CASSYSARGSYEQYF TGTGCCAGCAGTTACTCCGCGCGGGGCAGTTACGAGCAGTACTTC
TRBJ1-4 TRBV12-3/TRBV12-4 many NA CASSLGGNNEKLFF TGTGCCAGCAGTTTAGGGGGAAATAATGAAAAACTGTTTTTT
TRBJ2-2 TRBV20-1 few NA CSARAIGGHSSNTGELFF TGCAGTGCTAGAGCTATCGGGGGGCATTCTTCGAACACCGGGGAGCTGTTTTTT
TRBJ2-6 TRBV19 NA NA CASFGYRANVLTF TGTGCCTCCTTCGGATATCGGGCCAACGTCCTGACTTTC
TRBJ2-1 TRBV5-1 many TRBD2 CASSSGLAGGAPSSYNEQFF TGCGCCAGCAGCTCCGGACTAGCGGGAGGAGCCCCGAGCTCCTACAATGAGCAGTTCTTC
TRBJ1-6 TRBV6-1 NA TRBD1 CASSEVAGGYNSPFHF TGTGCCAGCAGTGAAGTGGCAGGGGGCTATAATTCACCCTTCCACTTT
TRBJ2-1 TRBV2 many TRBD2 CASSERASGGEQFF TGTGCCAGCAGTGAGCGAGCTAGCGGGGGCGAGCAGTTCTTC
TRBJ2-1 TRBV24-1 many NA CATSDPAGNEQFF TGTGCCACCAGTGACCCTGCGGGGAATGAGCAGTTCTTC
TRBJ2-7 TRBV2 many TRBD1 CASAEQGADEQYF TGTGCCAGCGCAGAGCAGGGGGCCGACGAGCAGTACTTC
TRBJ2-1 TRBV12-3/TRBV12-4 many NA CASNPTNHLGDEQFF TGTGCCAGCAACCCGACCAACCACCTGGGGGATGAGCAGTTCTTC
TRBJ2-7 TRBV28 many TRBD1 CASSLTGDFYEQYF TGTGCCAGCAGTTTGACAGGGGACTTCTACGAGCAGTACTTC
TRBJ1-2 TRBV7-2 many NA CASSPTGTEGGYTF TGTGCCAGCAGCCCCACCGGGACGGAGGGTGGCTACACCTTC
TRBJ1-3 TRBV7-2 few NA CASSPSSGSGNTIYF TGTGCCAGCAGCCCAAGTTCCGGGTCCGGAAACACCATATATTTT
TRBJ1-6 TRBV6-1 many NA CASSEVKGVFSPLHF TGTGCCAGCAGTGAAGTAAAGGGTGTGTTTTCACCCCTCCACTTT
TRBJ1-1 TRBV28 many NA CASTYPGRRNTEAFF TGTGCCAGCACCTACCCTGGACGTCGGAACACTGAAGCTTTCTTT
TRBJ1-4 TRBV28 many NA CASCIEKLFF TGTGCCAGCTGCATTGAAAAACTGTTTTTT
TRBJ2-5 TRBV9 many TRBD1 CASSRGQGKVLETQYF TGTGCCAGCAGCCGAGGACAGGGGAAGGTTTTAGAGACCCAGTACTTC
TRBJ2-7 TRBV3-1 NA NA CASSRKAVQYF TGTGCCAGCAGCCGTAAGGCGGTGCAGTACTTC
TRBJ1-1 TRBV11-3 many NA CASSLSVYTEAFF TGTGCCAGCAGCTTATCTGTTTACACTGAAGCTTTCTTT
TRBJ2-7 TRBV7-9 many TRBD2 CASSSPGLYYEQYF TGTGCCAGCAGCTCCCCGGGACTATACTACGAGCAGTACTTC
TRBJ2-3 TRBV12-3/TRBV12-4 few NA CASSSPGTSTDTQYF TGTGCCAGCAGTTCCCCCGGGACAAGCACAGATACGCAGTATTTT
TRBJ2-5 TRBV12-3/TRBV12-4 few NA CASSLGGFQETQYF TGTGCCAGCAGCTTGGGGGGATTCCAAGAGACCCAGTACTTC
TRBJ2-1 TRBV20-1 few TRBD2 CSAGLAGEQFF TGCAGTGCGGGACTAGCGGGGGAGCAGTTCTTC
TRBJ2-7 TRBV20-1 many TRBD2 CSARDHGSGGYEQYF TGCAGTGCTAGAGACCATGGTAGCGGGGGTTACGAGCAGTACTTC
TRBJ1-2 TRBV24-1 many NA CATSATGRDYGYTF TGTGCCACCAGTGCTACCGGACGGGACTATGGCTACACCTTC
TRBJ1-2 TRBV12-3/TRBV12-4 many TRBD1 CASSLNRGGYGYTF TGTGCCAGCAGTTTAAACAGGGGCGGATATGGCTACACCTTC
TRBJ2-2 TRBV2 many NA CASSEALRRTGELFF TGTGCCAGCAGTGAGGCCCTACGGAGAACCGGGGAGCTGTTTTTT
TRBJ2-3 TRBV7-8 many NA CASSNRLTHSTDTQYF TGTGCCAGCAGCAACCGACTGACACATAGCACAGATACGCAGTATTTT
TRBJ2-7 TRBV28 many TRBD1 CASSRWTGRITAEQYF TGTGCCAGCAGTAGATGGACAGGGCGAATTACGGCGGAGCAGTACTTC
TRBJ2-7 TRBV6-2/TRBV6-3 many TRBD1 CASSYPHRGLSYEQYF TGTGCCAGCAGTTACCCCCACAGGGGGCTGTCCTACGAGCAGTACTTC
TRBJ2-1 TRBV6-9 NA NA CASSYSKSSEQFF TGTGCCAGCAGTTACTCGAAGTCGAGTGAGCAGTTCTTC
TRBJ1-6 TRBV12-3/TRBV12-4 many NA CASSLIRNNSPLHF TGTGCCAGCAGTTTGATACGGAATAATTCACCCCTCCACTTT
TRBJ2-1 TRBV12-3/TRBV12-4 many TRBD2 CASSTGLASYNEQFF TGTGCCAGCAGCACGGGACTAGCTTCCTACAATGAGCAGTTCTTC
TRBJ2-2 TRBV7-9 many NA CASSQINTGELFF TGTGCCAGCAGCCAAATAAATACCGGGGAGCTGTTTTTT
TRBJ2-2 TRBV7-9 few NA CASRANTGELFF TGTGCCAGCAGGGCGAACACCGGGGAGCTGTTTTTT
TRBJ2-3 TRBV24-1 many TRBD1 CATRGQGDADTQYF TGTGCCACCAGAGGACAGGGGGACGCAGATACGCAGTATTTT